This T cell receptor beta chain was observed in a study of patients with pleural tuberculosis. TCRdb re-called the reads through MiXCR, storing one row per CDR3 protein. The table shows around 50,000 distinct CDR3 sequences, with less than 8% occurring only once. Trimming took 6 bases from V and 2 from J; bases not matched to a gene: 7. Per germline, CDR1 MDHEN and CDR2 SYDVKM. The CDR3 has 15 amino acids. This clonotype was counted many times. This receptor was obtained from a human donor with pleural tuberculosis. The V call is TRBV28, the J call TRBJ2-7; 10 bases are a match to TRBD1. As DNA, the CDR3 is TGTGCCAGCAGGGACTGGACAGGGGGAACCTACGAGCAGTACTTC. It codes for CASRDWTGGTYEQYF.